This is a list of T cell receptor beta chains from one sample in a study of control samples from healthy donors and cancer patients. Profiled with immunoSEQ multiplex PCR; TCRdb holds only in-frame clones, not every one. The table lists approximately 90,000 clones, about 92% of them singletons, with roughly 1.5% in the top ten. Sample: blood. The origin of the receptors is a woman aged 30 to 39 in good health. Both conserved end residues are part of each CDR3. A D gene is named only where the DNA matches it firmly. Clone size appears in some rows only: once, few, many, or a class for an expanded clone.

abundance: -
v_gene: TRBV5-8
len: 14
d_gene: -
j_gene: TRBJ2-3
CDR3nt: TGTGCCAGCAGCCTAGGACTTCGCACAGATACGCAGTATTTT
CDR3aa: CASSLGLRTDTQYF

abundance: -
v_gene: TRBV19
len: 17
d_gene: -
j_gene: TRBJ2-1
CDR3nt: TGTGCCAGTAGTATAGAGAGGACCTCCGGGTCCTACAATGAGCAGTTCTTC
CDR3aa: CASSIERTSGSYNEQFF

abundance: -
v_gene: TRBV9
len: 14
d_gene: -
j_gene: TRBJ2-7
CDR3nt: TGTGCCAGCAGCCGATACCAGAGCTCCTACGAGCAGTACTTC
CDR3aa: CASSRYQSSYEQYF

abundance: -
v_gene: TRBV11-3
len: 12
d_gene: -
j_gene: TRBJ1-1
CDR3nt: TGTGCCAGCACCCCCGGAAACACTGAAGCTTTCTTT
CDR3aa: CASTPGNTEAFF

abundance: -
v_gene: TRBV28
len: 14
d_gene: -
j_gene: TRBJ1-1
CDR3nt: TGTGCCACCCGAACCGGGACGGACTTCACTGAAGCTTTCTTT
CDR3aa: CATRTGTDFTEAFF

abundance: -
v_gene: TRBV6-6
len: 13
d_gene: -
j_gene: TRBJ2-5
CDR3nt: TGTGCCAGCAGCTGGCGGCCCCAAGAGACCCAGTACTTC
CDR3aa: CASSWRPQETQYF

abundance: -
v_gene: TRBV5-1
len: 14
d_gene: -
j_gene: TRBJ1-1
CDR3nt: TGCGCCAGCAAAAACGGACGGGAGAACACTGAAGCTTTCTTT
CDR3aa: CASKNGRENTEAFF

abundance: once
v_gene: TRBV30
len: 15
d_gene: TRBD1
j_gene: TRBJ1-5
CDR3nt: TGTGCCTGGAACCCTGGACAGGCAAACAATCAGCCCCAGCATTTT
CDR3aa: CAWNPGQANNQPQHF

abundance: -
v_gene: TRBV27
len: 15
d_gene: -
j_gene: TRBJ2-5
CDR3nt: TGTGCCAGCAGCCGAAGACAGGCCCCAGGAGAGACCCAGTACTTC
CDR3aa: CASSRRQAPGETQYF

abundance: -
v_gene: TRBV19
len: 13
d_gene: TRBD2
j_gene: TRBJ2-7
CDR3nt: TGTGCCAGCGGACTAGCGGGAGGACGGGAGCAGTACTTC
CDR3aa: CASGLAGGREQYF

abundance: -
v_gene: TRBV5-5
len: 14
d_gene: -
j_gene: TRBJ2-2
CDR3nt: TGTGCCAGCAGCCCCAGGGGGGACCCCGGGGAGCTGTTTTTT
CDR3aa: CASSPRGDPGELFF